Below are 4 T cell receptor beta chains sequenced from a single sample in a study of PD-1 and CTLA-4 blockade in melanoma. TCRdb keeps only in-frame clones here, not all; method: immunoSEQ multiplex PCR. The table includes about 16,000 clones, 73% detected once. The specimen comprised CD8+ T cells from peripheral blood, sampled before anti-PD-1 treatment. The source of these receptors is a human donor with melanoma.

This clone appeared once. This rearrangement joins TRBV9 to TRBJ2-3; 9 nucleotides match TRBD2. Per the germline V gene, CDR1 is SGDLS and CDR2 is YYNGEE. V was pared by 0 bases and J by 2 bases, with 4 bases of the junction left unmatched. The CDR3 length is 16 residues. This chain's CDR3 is CASSVGSGGVTDTQYF. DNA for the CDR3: TGTGCCAGCAGCGTAGGTAGCGGGGGAGTCACAGATACGCAGTATTTT.

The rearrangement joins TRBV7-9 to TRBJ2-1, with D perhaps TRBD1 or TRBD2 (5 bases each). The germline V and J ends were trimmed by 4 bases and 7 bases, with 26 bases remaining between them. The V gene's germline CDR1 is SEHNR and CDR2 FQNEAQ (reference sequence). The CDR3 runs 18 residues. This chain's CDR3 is CASSSSLNRGQRPNEQFF. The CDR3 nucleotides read TGTGCCAGCAGCTCCTCCTTGAACCGGGGCCAGCGCCCGAATGAGCAGTTCTTC.

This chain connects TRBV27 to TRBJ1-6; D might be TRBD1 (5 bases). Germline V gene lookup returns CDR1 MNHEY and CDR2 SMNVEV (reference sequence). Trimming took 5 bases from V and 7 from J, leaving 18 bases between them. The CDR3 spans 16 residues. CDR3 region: CASSRTRDLGNSPLHF. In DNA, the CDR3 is TGTGCCAGCAGTCGAACTCGGGACCTGGGGAATTCACCCCTCCACTTT.

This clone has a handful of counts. This CDR3 is CASSLYRNTEAFF. CDR3 nucleotide sequence: TGTGCCAGCAGTTTATACAGGAACACTGAAGCTTTCTTT. The chain uses TRBV27 and TRBJ1-1; D gene unclear. Trimming stripped 1 base from V and 1 base from J, with 4 bases between. In germline, CDR1 is MNHEY, CDR2 SMNVEV (reference sequence). The CDR3 sequence is 13 residues long.